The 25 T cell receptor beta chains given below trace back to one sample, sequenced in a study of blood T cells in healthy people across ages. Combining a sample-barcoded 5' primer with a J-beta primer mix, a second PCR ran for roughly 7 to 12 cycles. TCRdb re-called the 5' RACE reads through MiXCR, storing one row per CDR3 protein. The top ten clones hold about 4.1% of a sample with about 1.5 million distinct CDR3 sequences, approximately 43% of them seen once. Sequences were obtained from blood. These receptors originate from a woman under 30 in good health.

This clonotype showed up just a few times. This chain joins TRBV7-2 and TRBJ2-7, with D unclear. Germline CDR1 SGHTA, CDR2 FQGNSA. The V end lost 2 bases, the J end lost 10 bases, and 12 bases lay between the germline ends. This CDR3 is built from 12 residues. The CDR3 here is CASSLLNLEQYF. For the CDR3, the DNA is TGTGCCAGCAGCTTATTGAATCTGGAACAGTACTTC.

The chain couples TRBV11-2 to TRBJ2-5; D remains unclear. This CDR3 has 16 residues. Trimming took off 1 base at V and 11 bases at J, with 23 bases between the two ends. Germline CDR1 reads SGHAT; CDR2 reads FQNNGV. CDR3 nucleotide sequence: TGTGCCAGCAGCTTAGCGACGGACCGGATCTGGAATGAGCAGTACTTC. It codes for CASSLATDRIWNEQYF. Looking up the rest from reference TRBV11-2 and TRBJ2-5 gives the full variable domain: EAGVAQSPRYKIIEKRQSVAFWCNPISGHATLYWYQQILGQGPKLLIQFQNNGVVDDSQLPKDRFSAERLKGVDSTLKIQPAKLEDSAVYLCASSLATDRIWNEQYFGPGTRLLVL.

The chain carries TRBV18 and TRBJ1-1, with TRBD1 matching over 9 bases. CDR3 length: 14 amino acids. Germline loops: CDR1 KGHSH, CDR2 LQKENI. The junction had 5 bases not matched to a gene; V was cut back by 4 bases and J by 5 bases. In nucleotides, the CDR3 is TGTGCCAGCTCACAAGGGACAGGGACGACTGAAGCTTTCTTT. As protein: CASSQGTGTTEAFF.

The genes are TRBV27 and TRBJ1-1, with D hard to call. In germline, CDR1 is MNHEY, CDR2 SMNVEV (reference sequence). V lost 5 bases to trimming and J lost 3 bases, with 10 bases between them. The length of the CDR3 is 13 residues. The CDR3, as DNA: TGTGCCAGCAGTGTATGGTTACACACTGAAGCTTTCTTT. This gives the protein CASSVWLHTEAFF.

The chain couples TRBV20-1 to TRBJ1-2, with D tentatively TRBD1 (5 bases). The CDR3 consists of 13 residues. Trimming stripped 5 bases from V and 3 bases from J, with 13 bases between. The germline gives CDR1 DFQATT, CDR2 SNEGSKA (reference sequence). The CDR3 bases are TGCAGTGCTGAAGGGACGGTGGACTATGGCTACACCTTC. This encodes CSAEGTVDYGYTF.

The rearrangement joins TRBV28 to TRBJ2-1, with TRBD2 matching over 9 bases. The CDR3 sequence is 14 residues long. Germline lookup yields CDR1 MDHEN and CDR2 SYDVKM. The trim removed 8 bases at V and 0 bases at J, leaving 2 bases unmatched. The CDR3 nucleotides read TGTGCCAGCCTGACTAGCGGCTCCTACAATGAGCAGTTCTTC. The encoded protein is CASLTSGSYNEQFF.

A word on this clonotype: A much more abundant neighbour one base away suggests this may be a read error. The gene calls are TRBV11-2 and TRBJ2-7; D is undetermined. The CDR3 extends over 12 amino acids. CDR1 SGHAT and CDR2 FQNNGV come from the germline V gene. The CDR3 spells CASSITRYEQDF. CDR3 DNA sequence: TGTGCCAGCAGCATAACACGGTACGAGCAGGACTTC.

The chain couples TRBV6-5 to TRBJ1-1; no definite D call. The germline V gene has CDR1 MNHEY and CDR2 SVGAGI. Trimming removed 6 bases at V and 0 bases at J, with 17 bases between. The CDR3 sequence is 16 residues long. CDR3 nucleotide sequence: TGTGCCAGCAGCCTAAAGCGTCCGGGCTTGAACACTGAAGCTTTCTTT. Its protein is CASSLKRPGLNTEAFF.

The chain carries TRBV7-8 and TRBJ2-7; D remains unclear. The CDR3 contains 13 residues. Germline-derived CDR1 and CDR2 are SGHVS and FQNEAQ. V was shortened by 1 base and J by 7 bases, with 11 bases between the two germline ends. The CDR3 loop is CASSLGGWLEQYF. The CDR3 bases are TGTGCCAGCAGCTTAGGAGGCTGGCTGGAGCAGTACTTC.

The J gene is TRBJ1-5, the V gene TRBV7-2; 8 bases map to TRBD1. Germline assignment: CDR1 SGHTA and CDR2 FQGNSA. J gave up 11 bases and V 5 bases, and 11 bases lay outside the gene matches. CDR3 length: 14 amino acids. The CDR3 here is CASSVQGAFSSQHF. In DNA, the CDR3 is TGTGCCAGCAGCGTGCAGGGGGCTTTTTCGTCCCAGCATTTT.

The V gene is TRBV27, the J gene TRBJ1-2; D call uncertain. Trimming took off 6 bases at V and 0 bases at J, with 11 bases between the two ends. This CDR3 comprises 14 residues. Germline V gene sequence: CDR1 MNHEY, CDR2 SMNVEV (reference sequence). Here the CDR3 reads CASRPLGANYGYTF. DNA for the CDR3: TGTGCCAGCAGACCCCTAGGTGCTAACTATGGCTACACCTTC.

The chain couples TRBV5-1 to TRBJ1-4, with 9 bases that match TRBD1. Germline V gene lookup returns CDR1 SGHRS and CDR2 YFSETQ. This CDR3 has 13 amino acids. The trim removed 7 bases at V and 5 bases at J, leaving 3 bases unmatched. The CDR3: CASSGTGNEKLFF. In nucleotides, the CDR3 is TGCGCCAGCTCCGGGACAGGGAATGAAAAACTGTTTTTT.

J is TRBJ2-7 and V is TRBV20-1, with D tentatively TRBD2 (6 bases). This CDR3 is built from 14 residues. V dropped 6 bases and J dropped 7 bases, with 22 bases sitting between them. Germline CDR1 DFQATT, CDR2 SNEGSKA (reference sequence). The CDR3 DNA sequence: TGCAGTGCCGCTGCCGGGACGGACTACAATGAGCAGTACTTC. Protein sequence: CSAAAGTDYNEQYF.

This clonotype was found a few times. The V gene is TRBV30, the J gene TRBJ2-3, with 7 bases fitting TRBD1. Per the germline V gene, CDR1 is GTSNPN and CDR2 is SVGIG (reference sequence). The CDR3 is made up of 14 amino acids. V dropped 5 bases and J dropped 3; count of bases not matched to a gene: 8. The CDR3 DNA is TGTGCCTGGGTGACAGGGCTCGGGACAGATACGCAGTATTTT. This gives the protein CAWVTGLGTDTQYF. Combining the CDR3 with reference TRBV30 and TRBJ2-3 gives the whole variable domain SQTIHQWPATLVQPVGSPLSLECTVEGTSNPNLYWYRQAAGRGLQLLFYSVGIGQISSEVPQNLSASRPQDRQFILSSKKLLLSDSGFYLCAWVTGLGTDTQYFGPGTRLTVL.

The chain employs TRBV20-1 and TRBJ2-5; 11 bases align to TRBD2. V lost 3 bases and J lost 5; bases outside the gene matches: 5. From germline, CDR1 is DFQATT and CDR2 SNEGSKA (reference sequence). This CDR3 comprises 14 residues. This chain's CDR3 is CSARVTSGVETQYF. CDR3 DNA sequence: TGCAGTGCTAGGGTGACTAGCGGGGTTGAGACCCAGTACTTC.

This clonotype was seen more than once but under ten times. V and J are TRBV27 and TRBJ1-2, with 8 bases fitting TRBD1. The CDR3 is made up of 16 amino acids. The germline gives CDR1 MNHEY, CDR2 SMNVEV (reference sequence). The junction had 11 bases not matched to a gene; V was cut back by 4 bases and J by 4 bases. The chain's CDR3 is CASSSTGGKFVYGYTF. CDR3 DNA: TGTGCCAGCAGTTCTACAGGGGGGAAATTCGTCTATGGCTACACCTTC.

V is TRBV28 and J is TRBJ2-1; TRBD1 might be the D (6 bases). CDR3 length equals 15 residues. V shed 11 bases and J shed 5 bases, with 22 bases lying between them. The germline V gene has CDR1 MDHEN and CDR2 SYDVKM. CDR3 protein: CAGSSGGRGDNEQFF. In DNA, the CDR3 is TGTGCCGGCTCTTCCGGCGGCAGGGGTGACAATGAGCAGTTCTTC.

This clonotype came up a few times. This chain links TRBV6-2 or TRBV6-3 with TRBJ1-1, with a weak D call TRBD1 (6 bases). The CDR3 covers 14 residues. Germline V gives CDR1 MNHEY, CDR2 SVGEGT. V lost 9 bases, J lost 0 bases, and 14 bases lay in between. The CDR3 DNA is TGTGCCAGTAAAGGACAGCCTATGAACACTGAAGCTTTCTTT. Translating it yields CASKGQPMNTEAFF.

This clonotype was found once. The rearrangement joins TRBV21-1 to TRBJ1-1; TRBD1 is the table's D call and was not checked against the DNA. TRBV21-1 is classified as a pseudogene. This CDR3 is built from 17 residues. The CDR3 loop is CASSKTGRTGMNTEAFF. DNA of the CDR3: TGTGCCAGCAGCAAAACGGGTCGGACAGGTATGAACACTGAAGCTTTCTTT.

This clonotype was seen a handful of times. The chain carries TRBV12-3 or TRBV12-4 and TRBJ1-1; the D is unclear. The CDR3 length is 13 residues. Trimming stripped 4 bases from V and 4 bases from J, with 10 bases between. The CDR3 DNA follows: TGTGCCAGCAGTTCACGCCCGGGCACTGAAGCTTTCTTT. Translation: CASSSRPGTEAFF.

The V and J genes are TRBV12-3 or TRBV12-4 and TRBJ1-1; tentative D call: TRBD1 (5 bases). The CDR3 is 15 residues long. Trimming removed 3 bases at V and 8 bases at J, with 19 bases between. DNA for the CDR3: TGTGCCAGCAGTTTTCCAATACGGCAGGGAGGGGAAGCTTTCTTT. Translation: CASSFPIRQGGEAFF.

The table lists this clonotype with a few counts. The CDR3 bases are TGTGCCAGCAGTTTAGGCAGTCTGTCGACCCAGTACTTC. Protein sequence: CASSLGSLSTQYF. The V and J genes are TRBV28 and TRBJ2-5; D is unclear. This CDR3 region has 13 residues. Germline lookup yields CDR1 MDHEN and CDR2 SYDVKM. V gave up 2 bases and J gave up 7 bases, with 11 bases separating them.

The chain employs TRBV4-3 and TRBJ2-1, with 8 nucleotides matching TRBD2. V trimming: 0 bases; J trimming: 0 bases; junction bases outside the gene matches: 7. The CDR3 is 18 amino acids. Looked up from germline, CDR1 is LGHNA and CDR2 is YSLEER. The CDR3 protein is CASSQDPTAGVSYNEQFF. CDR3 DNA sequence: TGCGCCAGCAGCCAAGATCCCACAGCGGGGGTCTCCTACAATGAGCAGTTCTTC.

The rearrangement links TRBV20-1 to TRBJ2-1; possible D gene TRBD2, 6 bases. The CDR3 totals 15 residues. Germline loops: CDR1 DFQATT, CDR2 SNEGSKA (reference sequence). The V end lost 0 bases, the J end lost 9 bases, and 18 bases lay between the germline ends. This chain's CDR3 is CSARDLAREVAEQFF. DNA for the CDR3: TGCAGTGCTAGAGATCTTGCCAGGGAGGTTGCTGAGCAGTTCTTC.

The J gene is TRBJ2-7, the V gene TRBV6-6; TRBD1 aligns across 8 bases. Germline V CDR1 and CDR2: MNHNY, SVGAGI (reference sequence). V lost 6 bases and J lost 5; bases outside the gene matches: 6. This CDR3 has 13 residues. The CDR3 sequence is CASSRDRFNEQYF. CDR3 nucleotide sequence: TGTGCCAGCAGCAGGGACAGGTTCAACGAGCAGTACTTC.